In its sample, the clone carrying this T cell receptor (beta chain) was seen many times. Its antigen is currently unknown. It was through 5'RACE template switching that TCR cDNA was made, with a universal primer site and UMIs added. In TCRdb, the 5' RACE reads were re-called with MiXCR into one record per CDR3 protein. The repertoire has some 97,000 distinct CDR3 sequences, about 6% of them found once; the top ten carry about two fifths. This CDR3 is built from 14 residues. Trimming pared 2 bases from V and 4 bases from J, leaving 9 bases between. Germline V gene data show CDR1 as SGHVS and CDR2 as FQNEAQ. These data come from a study of T cells after yellow fever vaccination. As for the study in general: SMART-Seq v4 Ultra Low Input prepared libraries from low-cell fractions. Study-level results: Weaker in magnitude, the secondary response showed a faster peak on day 5 versus 15.

The source of this sequence is a man aged 18 to 30 who received the YFV17D yellow fever vaccine. The chain recombines TRBV7-8 with TRBJ2-4; a weak D match, TRBD2 (5 bases). The sequencing here drew on CD8+ T cells sorted from PBMCs, taken 10 days after the yellow fever booster vaccination. The CDR3 region is CASSLPGWKNIQYF. In DNA, the CDR3 is TGTGCCAGCAGCTTACCGGGGTGGAAAAACATTCAGTACTTC.